This record looks at one T cell receptor (beta chain) sequence and its context. There is no known antigen for this receptor. No clone much larger than this one lies a single base away; base qualities are absent. The sample's treatment or condition label is to be understood as: in vitro stimulation with specific CMV peptide epitopes to enrich CMV-specific T cells. The data are from a study of T cell repertoires in cytomegalovirus infection (dated by TCRdb to the late 2010s). General notes on the study: Recently identified HLA-C-restricted CMV epitopes, whose presentation resists viral immunomodulation, were targeted by peptide stimulations together with well-studied HLA-B-restricted epitopes. Donor HLA type was relevant to the analysis, as public TCR beta signatures indicated carriage of CMV infection together with the matching HLA type.

General findings and caveats noted by the study authors: In the ex vivo response, HLA-C-restricted CMV-specific TCR beta clonotypes were dominant, and in two of eight donors the single most frequent clonotype came from this HLA-C-restricted group. In both this cohort and an independent cohort of approximately 350 donors, the cumulative frequency of public TCR beta family members distinguished carriers of CMV infection plus the relevant HLA type.

The instrument given in TCRdb is Illumina HiSeq 1500. Using fastp trimming at Q25 and MiXCR clonotype assembly, TCRdb reanalyzed the public sequencing data and kept in-frame beta chains. Rows with a matching CDR3 protein are joined into one entry that keeps the most common DNA and genes. The sample records hundreds of thousands of distinct CDR3 sequences, around a third of which are singletons. The ten largest make up 15% to 20% of the sample. The source is a human donor in good health (CMV status not recorded). Some clones in this sample may be carry-over from other donors' samples. The sequenced sample was cultured PBMCs, obtained from culture after CMV antigen stimulation.

Read as DNA, the sequence is TGTGCCAGCAGCTTAGTGTGGGTTAACACTGAAGCTTTCTTT. Its protein product is CASSLVWVNTEAFF. This chain is built from TRBV11-2 and TRBJ1-1, with the D segment identity uncertain. Its CDR3 holds 14 amino acids, cysteine through phenylalanine. Only the CDR3 part of the read is kept: 42 bases, read in frame from the first base. V is shortened by 1 base, J by 2 bases, and the region joining them spans 8 bases. According to the germline V gene, CDR1 reads SGHAT and CDR2 reads FQNNGV.